One and the same sample provided the 27 T cell receptor beta chains below, sequenced in a study of T-cell memory formation after mild COVID-19. TCRdb independently ran MiXCR on the 5' RACE reads; one entry per CDR3 protein. The data show approximately 270,000 distinct CDR3 sequences, 15% to 20% seen once. What was sequenced was PBMCs or a T cell subset sorted from them (not recorded which). These receptors were collected from a man aged 18 to 30 who had mild COVID-19 (a few samples of this study predate the infection). Cell type and time point are not known.

This clonotype was found a few times. The V gene is TRBV12-3 or TRBV12-4, the J gene TRBJ2-1; 16 nucleotides match TRBD2. With 8 bases clipped from V and 10 bases from J, the junction kept 5 bases outside the gene matches. The CDR3 sequence is 14 residues long. The CDR3 DNA reads as TGTGCCAGCTTACAGGGACTAGCGGGGGGGGAGCAGTTCTTC. Translating gives CASLQGLAGGEQFF.

The chain combines TRBV5-1 with TRBJ1-6; TRBD1 agrees at 7 bases. V was pared by 3 bases and J by 6 bases, with 9 bases of the junction left unmatched. The CDR3 length is 16 residues. Germline V gene sequence: CDR1 SGHRS, CDR2 YFSETQ. The CDR3 DNA reads TGCGCCAGCAGCTCCTCCTCGGGACAGATTAATTCACCCCTCCACTTT. Translation: CASSSSSGQINSPLHF.

This sequence joins TRBV7-9 and TRBJ1-5, with a tentative D call TRBD1 (6 bases). V lost 7 bases and J lost 3, with 13 bases in between. Per the germline V gene, CDR1 is SEHNR and CDR2 is FQNEAQ (reference sequence). This CDR3 has 14 amino acids. Here the CDR3 reads CASTSGAANQPQHF. CDR3 sequence (DNA): TGTGCCAGCACCTCGGGGGCCGCCAATCAGCCCCAGCATTTT.

This clonotype was seen repeatedly, ten times or more. This rearrangement joins TRBV7-9 to TRBJ1-1; possibly TRBD1 for D (5 bases). This CDR3 spans 16 amino acids. Germline CDR1 SEHNR, CDR2 FQNEAQ (reference sequence). The germline V and J ends were trimmed by 0 bases and 1 base, with 12 bases remaining between them. This CDR3 reads CASSLARDQRNTEAFF. The CDR3 coding sequence is TGTGCCAGCAGCTTAGCTCGGGACCAAAGGAACACTGAAGCTTTCTTT.

This clonotype was seen a few times. This chain links TRBV15 with TRBJ2-3, with no clear D. Trimming removed 3 bases at V and 10 bases at J, with 11 bases between. CDR1 LNHNV and CDR2 YYDKDF come from the germline V gene (reference sequence). This CDR3 is 12 amino acids long. The CDR3 here is CATSRAGLAQYF. CDR3 coding DNA: TGTGCCACCAGCAGGGCTGGTCTCGCGCAGTATTTT.

The chain links TRBV20-1 to TRBJ1-5; D is unresolved. V shed 2 bases and J shed 3 bases, with 8 bases lying between them. The germline V gene has CDR1 DFQATT and CDR2 SNEGSKA (reference sequence). The CDR3 has 13 residues. This CDR3 is CSARWADNQPQHF. DNA of the CDR3: TGCAGTGCTAGATGGGCAGACAATCAGCCCCAGCATTTT.

The chain has TRBV3-1 and TRBJ2-5, with D possibly TRBD2 on 5 matching bases. Trimming took off 0 bases at V and 4 bases at J, with 12 bases between the two ends. Germline assignment: CDR1 LGHDT and CDR2 YNNKEL (reference sequence). The CDR3 consists of 15 residues. CDR3 in amino acids: CASSQEGSSRETQYF. CDR3 in DNA: TGTGCCAGCAGCCAAGAGGGGAGTAGCCGAGAGACCCAGTACTTC.

Only a few counts were recorded for this clonotype. The J gene is TRBJ1-2, the V gene TRBV7-2; D unresolved. The CDR3 covers 14 residues. V was pared by 1 base and J by 3 bases, with 9 bases between. Germline CDR1 reads SGHTA; CDR2 reads FQGNSA. The CDR3 sequence: CASSLEDGYYGYTF. The CDR3 nucleotides are TGTGCCAGCAGCTTAGAGGACGGATACTATGGCTACACCTTC.

This clonotype was seen a few times. The chain links TRBV7-8 to TRBJ2-2; TRBD1 is a possible D gene (5 bases). The CDR3 runs 16 residues. Trimming shortened V by 4 bases and J by 4 bases, and 16 bases separated the two germline ends. From germline, CDR1 is SGHVS and CDR2 FQNEAQ. The CDR3 nucleotides are TGTGCCAGCAGCTCAACAACCGACAGCCGCACCGGGGAGCTGTTTTTT. Its translation is CASSSTTDSRTGELFF.

The V gene is TRBV18, the J gene TRBJ2-1, with D unresolved. This CDR3 comprises 14 residues. V was clipped by 0 bases and J by 5 bases, with 8 bases between them. Germline values: CDR1 KGHSH, CDR2 LQKENI. CDR3 sequence (DNA): TGTGCCAGCTCACCACCTTGGGAAGACAATGAGCAGTTCTTC. Translating gives CASSPPWEDNEQFF.

This clonotype was counted a few times. V usage is TRBV6-2 or TRBV6-3 and J usage is TRBJ2-7; 11 bases agree with TRBD1. The CDR3 runs to 16 residues. The V and J ends lost 0 bases and 6 bases, in that order; junction bases with no gene match: 7. The V gene's germline CDR1 is MNHEY and CDR2 SVGEGT. The CDR3 bases are TGTGCCAGCAGTTACTCGGGCAGGACAGGGGGCTTCGAGCAGTACGTC. This encodes CASSYSGRTGGFEQYV.

The chain joins TRBV5-1 to TRBJ2-6; 11 bases line up with TRBD1. V lost 6 bases and J lost 2; bases outside the gene matches: 4. Germline V CDR1 and CDR2: SGHRS, YFSETQ. CDR3 length: 16 residues. The CDR3 reads CASIGQGAAGANVLTF. The CDR3 bases are TGCGCCAGCATAGGACAGGGGGCGGCTGGGGCCAACGTCCTGACTTTC.

The table lists this clonotype with a few counts. V usage is TRBV4-3 and J usage is TRBJ2-3, with D possibly being TRBD1 (6 bases). Per germline, CDR1 LGHNA and CDR2 YSLEER. The CDR3 is 14 residues long. V lost 2 bases to trimming and J lost 4 bases, with 10 bases between them. CDR3 DNA sequence: TGCGCCAGCAGCCAACGGCAGGGGTCAGATACGCAGTATTTT. This gives the protein CASSQRQGSDTQYF.

V usage is TRBV15 and J usage is TRBJ2-1; 10 bases align to TRBD2. Germline V gives CDR1 LNHNV, CDR2 YYDKDF (reference sequence). CDR3 length equals 15 residues. Unmatched junction bases numbered 7, after V lost 5 bases and J lost 6 bases. The CDR3 bases are TGTGCCACCAGCCCATCACAGCGGGGGGGCAATGAGCAGTTCTTC. Its protein product is CATSPSQRGGNEQFF.

This clonotype was detected a few times. The chain joins TRBV4-1 to TRBJ1-1, with D perhaps matching TRBD1 (5 bases). V lost 1 base, J lost 0 bases, and 9 bases lay in between. The CDR3 is 15 amino acids. Germline loops: CDR1 MGHRA, CDR2 YSYEKL. The CDR3 loop is CASSQVTGMNTEAFF. CDR3 nucleotides: TGCGCCAGCAGCCAAGTAACAGGAATGAACACTGAAGCTTTCTTT.

The chain couples TRBV6-2 or TRBV6-3 to TRBJ2-1; 10 nucleotides align to TRBD1. The CDR3 is 15 residues long. Trimming removed 6 bases from V and 7 bases from J; junction bases left unmatched: 9. Germline values: CDR1 MNHEY, CDR2 SVGEGT. CDR3 DNA: TGTGCCAGCAGCGTTCCGGGACAGGGGTCGAATGAGCAGTTCTTC. As protein: CASSVPGQGSNEQFF.

J is TRBJ2-1 and V is TRBV5-1; 9 bases fit TRBD2. With 0 bases clipped from V and 3 bases from J, the junction kept 4 bases outside the gene matches. CDR1 SGHRS and CDR2 YFSETQ come from the germline V gene. This CDR3 comprises 16 residues. DNA of the CDR3: TGCGCCAGCAGCTTGGATGGCGGGGGGGTCTACAATGAGCAGTTCTTC. Residues: CASSLDGGGVYNEQFF.

V usage is TRBV6-2 or TRBV6-3 and J usage is TRBJ2-5, with TRBD2 matching over 15 bases. Germline V lookup: CDR1 MNHEY, CDR2 SVGEGT. The CDR3 runs to 17 residues. V lost 4 bases and J lost 5; bases outside the gene matches: 8. The CDR3 here is CASSLGLAGGPVETQYF. For the CDR3, the DNA is TGTGCCAGCAGTTTAGGACTAGCGGGGGGGCCAGTGGAGACCCAGTACTTC.

There are a few counts of this clonotype. The chain couples TRBV7-2 to TRBJ2-7; TRBD1 or TRBD2 may be the D gene (5 bases each). The CDR3 has 14 residues. The germline V and J ends were trimmed by 5 bases and 6 bases, with 17 bases remaining between them. Germline V lookup: CDR1 SGHTA, CDR2 FQGNSA. The CDR3 DNA reads TGTGCCAGCAGCCTCGACGCCCAGGGACCCGAGCAGTACTTC. Amino acids: CASSLDAQGPEQYF.

This clonotype appeared many times. This rearrangement joins TRBV3-1 to TRBJ2-3; 8 bases are shared with TRBD2. V lost 3 bases and J lost 1; bases outside the gene matches: 3. The CDR3 runs 15 residues. CDR1 LGHDT and CDR2 YNNKEL come from the germline V gene (reference sequence). In DNA, the CDR3 is TGTGCCAGCAGCCACGCGCGGGGGGGCACAGATACGCAGTATTTT. This gives the protein CASSHARGGTDTQYF.

This clonotype came up a few times. The chain carries TRBV4-1 and TRBJ2-7; D uncertain. CDR3 length equals 13 residues. CDR1 and CDR2 (germline): MGHRA, YSYEKL. The V gene lost 0 bases and the J gene lost 3 bases, with 6 bases spanning the gap. The CDR3 is CASSQELLYEQYV. DNA for the CDR3: TGCGCCAGCAGCCAAGAGCTTCTCTACGAGCAGTACGTC.

The chain recombines TRBV10-3 with TRBJ2-7, with D unclear. The ends were cut back, 10 bases at V and 4 bases at J, with 14 bases in the middle. This CDR3 region has 12 residues. Germline V gene data show CDR1 as ENHRY and CDR2 as SYGVKD. The CDR3 nucleotides read TGTGCCACCGCGCTGGGGTCGTACGAGCAGTACTTC. Amino acids: CATALGSYEQYF.

The chain links TRBV29-1 to TRBJ2-1, with a tentative D call TRBD1 (6 bases). CDR1 SQVTM and CDR2 ANQGSEA come from the germline V gene. This CDR3 has 14 residues. V was trimmed by 5 bases and J by 2 bases, leaving 13 bases between them. CDR3 sequence: CSVYTGRTYNEQFF. CDR3 bases: TGCAGCGTTTATACAGGGCGGACCTACAATGAGCAGTTCTTC.

This clonotype turned up a few times. V usage is TRBV7-2 and J usage is TRBJ2-3; D is possibly TRBD1 (5 bases). V lost 3 bases and J 6 bases, leaving 13 bases between the germline ends. Germline CDR1 is SGHTA and CDR2 is FQGNSA. The length of the CDR3 is 14 residues. DNA of the CDR3: TGTGCCAGCAGCTTTCGACAGCCCTCCGATACGCAGTATTTT. Its protein product is CASSFRQPSDTQYF.

This clonotype was counted only a few times. The chain couples TRBV12-3 or TRBV12-4 to TRBJ2-7; TRBD1 or TRBD2 may be the D gene (5 bases each). Trimming took 6 bases from V and 6 from J, leaving 15 bases between them. The CDR3 extends over 13 amino acids. Here the CDR3 DNA reads TGTGCCAGCAGCCTATCGGGGCATTCCGAGCAGTACGTC. Protein sequence: CASSLSGHSEQYV.

This clonotype appeared a few times. The J gene is TRBJ1-2, the V gene TRBV3-1; D call uncertain. Between the trimmed V and J ends, which lost 0 bases and 0 bases, there was a span of 14 bases. This CDR3 comprises 17 residues. Germline V gene lookup returns CDR1 LGHDT and CDR2 YNNKEL (reference sequence). CDR3 residues: CASSQDRGGRPNYGYTF. The CDR3 coding sequence is TGTGCCAGCAGCCAAGATCGCGGCGGCAGACCTAACTATGGCTACACCTTC. The variable domain in full, completed from reference TRBV3-1 and TRBJ1-2, reads DTAVSQTPKYLVTQMGNDKSIKCEQNLGHDTMYWYKQDSKKFLKIMFSYNNKELIINETVPNRFSPKSPDKAHLNLHINSLELGDSAVYFCASSQDRGGRPNYGYTFGSGTRLTVV.

This clonotype was seen more than once but under ten times. The chain has TRBV10-3 and TRBJ1-5, with TRBD1 matching 9 bases. The length of the CDR3 is 13 residues. J lost 3 bases, V lost 10 bases, and 4 bases had no gene match. Germline loops: CDR1 ENHRY, CDR2 SYGVKD. CDR3 region: CATGQGNNQPQHF. CDR3 DNA: TGTGCCACCGGACAGGGGAACAATCAGCCCCAGCATTTT.